Shown below are 14 T cell receptor beta chains from a single sample sequenced in a study of cytomegalovirus exposure and HLA in healthy donors. In the PCR, 60 Vbeta and 13 Jbeta primers were used. Sequenced by immunoSEQ multiplex PCR; TCRdb stores in-frame clones only, minus some. This listing includes approximately 200,000 clones. The specimen sequenced was PBMCs. Receptors originate from a boy under 18 in good health and CMV-seronegative.

The rearrangement joins TRBV6-4 to TRBJ1-2; no clear D. Per the germline V gene, CDR1 is MRHNA and CDR2 is SNTAGT. The CDR3 loop spans 14 amino acids. V lost 4 bases, J lost 0 bases, and 9 bases lay in between. The DNA for the CDR3 is TGTGCCAGCAGTGGAGGCAGCACTAACTATGGCTACACCTTC. Translation: CASSGGSTNYGYTF.

Remarks on this clone: The germline gene is not matched at one end of the junction; a read error may be the cause. The chain combines TRBV6-5 with TRBJ1-1; D gene uncertain. The CDR3 sequence is 16 residues long. Germline assignment: CDR1 MNHEY and CDR2 SVGAGI. The CDR3 coding sequence is TGTGCCAGCAGTTACTCCTCGACGGGTATGAACGCTGAAGCTTTCTTT. Translating gives CASSYSSTGMNAEAFF.

The V gene is TRBV2, the J gene TRBJ1-2; D is uncertain. The CDR3 runs 13 residues. CDR1 is SNHLY, CDR2 FYNNEI, per germline. Trimming shortened V by 1 base and J by 2 bases, and 5 bases separated the two germline ends. CDR3 amino acids: CASSEGQNYGYTF. The CDR3 nucleotides are TGTGCCAGCAGTGAAGGTCAGAACTATGGCTACACCTTC.

This CDR3 reads CAISGNGSSYNEQFF. The CDR3 nucleotides are TGTGCCATCAGTGGGAACGGGAGCTCCTACAATGAGCAGTTCTTC. This chain connects TRBV10-3 to TRBJ2-1, with D perhaps TRBD2 (6 bases). The CDR3 is 15 residues long. CDR1 ENHRY and CDR2 SYGVKD come from the germline V gene. V was clipped by 4 bases and J by 0 bases, with 10 bases between them.

The chain combines TRBV6-6 with TRBJ2-7; TRBD1 is a possible D gene (5 bases). Per the germline V gene, CDR1 is MNHNY and CDR2 is SVGAGI (reference sequence). Trimming removed 8 bases from V and 5 bases from J, with 13 bases in between. CDR3 length equals 12 residues. The DNA for the CDR3 is TGTGCCAGCCTCAGGGAATCCAACGAGCAGTACTTC. Translated: CASLRESNEQYF.

The V gene is TRBV18, the J gene TRBJ2-7, with D perhaps matching TRBD2 (6 bases). The CDR3 has 14 amino acids. The V gene lost 1 base and the J gene lost 3 bases, with 10 bases spanning the gap. Germline lookup yields CDR1 KGHSH and CDR2 LQKENI. The CDR3 spells CASSPLGGGYEQYF. CDR3 bases: TGTGCCAGCTCACCACTCGGGGGTGGCTACGAGCAGTACTTC. The full variable domain, rest sourced from reference TRBV18 and TRBJ2-7, is NAGVMQNPRHLVRRRGQEARLRCSPMKGHSHVYWYRQLPEEGLKFMVYLQKENIIDESGMPKERFSAEFPKEGPSILRIQQVVRGDSAAYFCASSPLGGGYEQYFGPGTRLTVT.

The chain joins TRBV7-2 to TRBJ1-1; no reliable D call. Trimming removed 7 bases at V and 1 base at J, with 10 bases between. Germline values: CDR1 SGHTA, CDR2 FQGNSA. This CDR3 comprises 13 residues. CDR3 sequence (DNA): TGTGCCAGCAAGAGGAGCACGAACACTGAAGCTTTCTTT. This encodes CASKRSTNTEAFF.

This sequence joins TRBV28 and TRBJ1-3; tentative D call: TRBD1 (6 bases). V gave up 10 bases and J gave up 0 bases, with 16 bases separating them. Germline CDR1 reads MDHEN; CDR2 reads SYDVKM. CDR3 length: 15 residues. CDR3 nucleotide sequence: TGTGCCACGCGATCGTACAGGGTCTCTGGAAACACCATATATTTT. Residues: CATRSYRVSGNTIYF. Based on the CDR3 plus reference TRBV28 and TRBJ1-3, the full variable domain is DVKVTQSSRYLVKRTGEKVFLECVQDMDHENMFWYRQDPGLGLRLIYFSYDVKMKEKGDIPEGYSVSREKKERFSLILESASTNQTSMYLCATRSYRVSGNTIYFGEGSWLTVV.

This chain joins TRBV19 and TRBJ1-1; D may be TRBD1 (5 bases). V lost 11 bases to trimming and J lost 7 bases, with 26 bases between them. The length of the CDR3 is 15 residues. CDR1 and CDR2 from the germline V gene are LNHDA and SQIVND (reference sequence). For the CDR3, the DNA is TGTGCCTCACAAATTCAGGCAGGGCTCGTCGGTGAAGCTTTCTTT. This translates into CASQIQAGLVGEAFF. The entire variable domain, with the rest obtained from reference TRBV19 and TRBJ1-1, is as follows: DGGITQSPKYLFRKEGQNVTLSCEQNLNHDAMYWYRQDPGQGLRLIYYSQIVNDFQKGDIAEGYSVSREKKESFPLTVTSAQKNPTAFYLCASQIQAGLVGEAFFGQGTRLTVV.

J is TRBJ1-2 and V is TRBV28; 7 nucleotides match TRBD1. Unmatched junction bases numbered 17, after V lost 6 bases and J lost 4 bases. Germline-derived CDR1 and CDR2 are MDHEN and SYDVKM. The CDR3 contains 17 residues. The DNA of the CDR3 is TGTGCCAGCAGGAACCCACAGGGGCTCTCACTCCTCTATGGCTACACCTTC. As protein: CASRNPQGLSLLYGYTF.

V gene TRBV5-5 combines with J gene TRBJ1-3; perhaps TRBD1 as D (5 bases). Germline V gene sequence: CDR1 SGHKS, CDR2 YYEKEE (reference sequence). The CDR3 has 16 residues. V was pared by 4 bases and J by 2 bases, with 16 bases between. Here the CDR3 DNA reads TGTGCCAGCAGCCGTATACAGGATCGCACTGGAAACACCATATATTTT. It translates to CASSRIQDRTGNTIYF.

V and J are TRBV7-3 and TRBJ1-2, with D possibly matching TRBD1 (5 bases). The germline V gene has CDR1 SGHTA and CDR2 FQGTGA. The CDR3 consists of 13 residues. Trimming cost V 3 bases and J 7 bases, with 12 bases left between them. The CDR3 protein is CASSFDGGVGYTF. As DNA, the CDR3 is TGTGCCAGCAGCTTCGACGGGGGTGTTGGCTACACCTTC.

This chain uses TRBV5-6 with TRBJ2-3; D might be TRBD2 (6 bases). Trimming stripped 0 bases from V and 2 bases from J, with 16 bases between. The germline V gene encodes CDR1 SGHDT and CDR2 YYEEEE. CDR3 length: 17 residues. This CDR3 reads CASSLVFVAANTDTQYF. CDR3 in DNA: TGTGCCAGCAGCTTGGTGTTTGTAGCGGCAAACACAGATACGCAGTATTTT.

The J gene is TRBJ2-7, the V gene TRBV6-1; TRBD1 aligns across 7 bases. Unmatched junction bases numbered 6, after V lost 5 bases and J lost 2 bases. This CDR3 spans 14 amino acids. In germline, CDR1 is MNHNS, CDR2 SASEGT. CDR3 coding DNA: TGTGCCAGCAGTAGAGCACAGGGGACCTACGAGCAGTACTTC. It is translated as CASSRAQGTYEQYF.